This T cell receptor beta chain was profiled in a study of beta chain features in type 1 diabetes. Isolated RNA was reverse transcribed in full, so expressed TCRB transcripts were sequenced. Read counts averaged about 3.57 million for samples of naive, central memory and regulatory T cells. Libraries were prepared by immunoSEQ multiplex PCR; TCRdb keeps only in-frame clonotypes and omits some of them. The sample yields around 280,000 clones, 15% seen once. This clone has more than one count but fewer than ten. Its target is unknown. A heparinised blood draw that averaged about 116 mL was obtained once from each donor. Once sorted, every population was more than 95% pure. General study points: In every one of the four CD4+ subsets, TCRB CDR3s were moderately but significantly shorter in Type 1 diabetes patients. A closer apparent resemblance between naive, central memory and Treg TCRB repertoires was seen in patients than in healthy donors.

CDR3 size: 15 residues. V lost 9 bases and J lost 2; bases outside the gene matches: 12. Germline CDR1 SEHNR, CDR2 FQNEAQ (reference sequence). The chain is built from TRBV7-9 and TRBJ1-1; the match to TRBD1 covers 7 bases. The TCR was taken from a man between 18 and 29 years old with type 1 diabetes. Sequencing used naive CD4+ T cells from blood. As DNA, the CDR3 is TGTGCCAGTGAATGGGCGGACAGGATCAACACTGAAGCTTTCTTT. Translation: CASEWADRINTEAFF.